Below, 29 T cell receptor beta chains from the same sample are listed, as sequenced in a study of neurological immune-mediated disorders. A single record per CDR3 protein comes from TCRdb applying MiXCR to the 5' RACE reads. The sample yields roughly 60,000 distinct CDR3 sequences, 3.5% to 4.5% seen once. The specimen sequenced was PBMCs. These receptors were obtained from a woman aged 50 to 60 with multiple sclerosis.

This clonotype was counted ten times or more. The rearrangement joins TRBV12-3 or TRBV12-4 to TRBJ2-3; 7 bases are shared with TRBD2. Trimming took 8 bases from V and 6 from J; bases not matched to a gene: 14. This CDR3 is 15 amino acids long. This chain's CDR3 is CASGDPAGVGDTQYF. Here the CDR3 DNA reads TGTGCCAGCGGGGACCCCGCGGGAGTGGGGGATACGCAGTATTTT.

Many counts were recorded for this clonotype. This chain uses TRBV2 with TRBJ2-6, with TRBD1 as a possible D gene (6 bases). From germline, CDR1 is SNHLY and CDR2 FYNNEI. The length of the CDR3 is 16 residues. Trimming stripped 5 bases from V and 1 base from J, with 12 bases between. CDR3 loop: CASSLQGGSGANVLTF. The DNA for the CDR3 is TGTGCCAGCAGTTTACAGGGTGGGTCTGGGGCCAACGTCCTGACTTTC.

In its sample, this clonotype was seen many times. The rearrangement uses TRBV10-3 and TRBJ2-6, with D possibly TRBD2 on 6 matching bases. The germline CDR1 and CDR2 sequences are ENHRY and SYGVKD. Trimming pared 0 bases from V and 2 bases from J, leaving 8 bases between. The length of the CDR3 is 16 residues. The CDR3 region is CAISESEGTGANVLTF. The CDR3 DNA follows: TGTGCCATCAGTGAGTCGGAGGGTACTGGGGCCAACGTCCTGACTTTC.

This clonotype occurred many times. The chain combines TRBV14 with TRBJ2-1; tentative D call: TRBD2 (6 bases). Trimming shortened V by 4 bases and J by 4 bases, and 17 bases separated the two germline ends. There are 16 residues in the CDR3. Germline CDR1 is SGHDN and CDR2 is FVKESK. The CDR3 bases are TGTGCCAGCAGCCGGAGGGTCAGTCCCTTGTACAATGAGCAGTTCTTC. As protein: CASSRRVSPLYNEQFF.

J is TRBJ2-1 and V is TRBV21-1; the table names TRBD1, a call not compared with the DNA. TRBV21-1 is described as a pseudogene. CDR3 length: 15 amino acids. The DNA for the CDR3 is TGTGCCAGCAGCATCCGGGACAGGGGGCGAATTGAGCAGTTCTTC. It specifies CASSIRDRGRIEQFF.

This clonotype ranks as medium-sized. V gene TRBV20-1 combines with J gene TRBJ2-1; the D gene is possibly TRBD2 (6 bases). The CDR3 extends over 14 amino acids. Germline lookup yields CDR1 DFQATT and CDR2 SNEGSKA (reference sequence). Trimming took off 6 bases at V and 9 bases at J, with 21 bases between the two ends. The CDR3 DNA is TGCAGTGCCCACTCAGGTGGGGAGGCCGGTGAGCAGTTCTTC. Residues: CSAHSGGEAGEQFF.

Ten or more counts support this clonotype. This chain uses TRBV7-2 with TRBJ2-1, with D perhaps matching TRBD1 or TRBD2 (5 bases each). The CDR3 has 15 amino acids. Germline CDR1 reads SGHTA; CDR2 reads FQGNSA. Between the trimmed V and J ends, which lost 1 base and 6 bases, there was a span of 13 bases. The CDR3 sequence: CASSLVGLGVNEQFF. CDR3 in DNA: TGTGCCAGCAGCTTAGTGGGTTTGGGGGTCAATGAGCAGTTCTTC.

This clonotype was counted ten times or more. The rearrangement uses TRBV20-1 and TRBJ2-3, with D perhaps matching TRBD2 (6 bases). This CDR3 has 12 amino acids. Trimming shortened V by 4 bases and J by 6 bases, and 11 bases separated the two germline ends. CDR1 and CDR2 (germline): DFQATT, SNEGSKA (reference sequence). CDR3 coding DNA: TGCAGTGCTATGACTAGTAGGGATACGCAGTATTTT. This sequence encodes CSAMTSRDTQYF.

This clonotype was recorded many times. The V and J genes are TRBV12-3 or TRBV12-4 and TRBJ2-2; D is ambiguous. This CDR3 contains 16 residues. Trimming left V 5 bases short and J 6 bases short, with 19 bases between. CDR3 region: CASSRPRWGGSGELFF. CDR3 DNA: TGTGCCAGCAGTCGCCCGAGGTGGGGTGGGTCCGGGGAGCTGTTTTTT.

Turning to this clonotype: This could be a read error, since a much larger clone is one nucleotide away. This chain links TRBV7-9 with TRBJ2-4; 8 bases are shared with TRBD1. This CDR3 region has 14 residues. V shed 4 bases, J shed 10 bases, and the junction held 9 bases outside the gene matches. CDR1 is SEHNR and CDR2 is FQNEAQ in the germline V gene (reference sequence). This CDR3 is CASSSDRERKIQYF. CDR3 DNA sequence: TGTGCCAGCAGCTCGGACAGGGAGCGAAAAATTCAGTACTTC.

This clonotype was seen at least ten times. The chain has TRBV29-1 and TRBJ1-2; D not resolved. Per the germline V gene, CDR1 is SQVTM and CDR2 is ANQGSEA. The CDR3 covers 15 residues. Trimming took off 3 bases at V and 0 bases at J, with 14 bases between the two ends. CDR3 protein: CSVDGAGGTNYGYTF. The CDR3 coding sequence is TGCAGCGTTGATGGAGCAGGAGGTACTAACTATGGCTACACCTTC.

This clonotype was counted at least ten times. This chain connects TRBV12-3 or TRBV12-4 to TRBJ1-2, with 9 bases identical to TRBD1. This CDR3 has 14 residues. The junction had 12 bases not matched to a gene; V was cut back by 6 bases and J by 10 bases. CDR3 amino acids: CASRRPGQGFHYTF. DNA of the CDR3: TGTGCCAGCAGACGCCCGGGACAGGGTTTTCACTACACCTTC.

This clonotype was counted many times. The CDR3 spells CATSESNWRQGEYGYTF. The CDR3 bases are TGTGCCACCAGTGAATCCAACTGGCGGCAGGGTGAATATGGCTACACCTTC. V usage is TRBV24-1 and J usage is TRBJ1-2; TRBD1 might be the D (5 bases). Looked up from germline, CDR1 is KGHDR and CDR2 is SFDVKD. Deletions cut 4 bases from V and 5 bases from J, with 22 bases between. The CDR3 consists of 17 residues.

The table lists this clonotype with many counts. The CDR3 nucleotides are TGCAGTCTAAACAGGGCGGAAAACACTGAAGCTTTCTTT. As protein: CSLNRAENTEAFF. The V call is TRBV20-1, the J call TRBJ1-1, with D tentatively TRBD1 (6 bases). CDR3 length: 13 residues. V lost 8 bases to trimming and J lost 2 bases, with 15 bases between them. Per the germline V gene, CDR1 is DFQATT and CDR2 is SNEGSKA (reference sequence).

This clonotype was picked up many times. V and J are TRBV7-3 and TRBJ2-1; a weak D match, TRBD2 (5 bases). Germline V CDR1 and CDR2: SGHTA, FQGTGA. With 5 bases removed from V and 6 bases from J, the gap between germline ends came to 20 bases. This CDR3 spans 16 amino acids. CDR3 protein: CASSRAAGMALNEQFF. The CDR3 DNA sequence: TGTGCCAGCAGCCGAGCCGCCGGGATGGCGCTCAATGAGCAGTTCTTC.

This clonotype was found many times. This rearrangement joins TRBV6-2 or TRBV6-3 to TRBJ2-1; 7 bases map to TRBD2. Germline values: CDR1 MNHEY, CDR2 SVGEGT. This CDR3 is 13 amino acids long. V dropped 1 base and J dropped 8; count of bases not matched to a gene: 2. CDR3 amino acids: CASSYLGRDEQFF. Written as DNA, the CDR3 is TGTGCCAGCAGTTACTTGGGGAGGGATGAGCAGTTCTTC.

This clonotype showed up many times. The V call is TRBV3-1, the J call TRBJ2-3, with TRBD2 as a possible D gene (5 bases). Germline V gives CDR1 LGHDT, CDR2 YNNKEL (reference sequence). V lost 2 bases and J 4 bases, leaving 10 bases between the germline ends. The CDR3 extends over 14 amino acids. Here the CDR3 reads CASSQRTESDTQYF. CDR3 coding DNA: TGTGCCAGCAGCCAACGGACTGAGTCAGATACGCAGTATTTT.

This clonotype has a count of ten or more. This chain uses TRBV5-4 with TRBJ2-6; 8 nucleotides line up with TRBD1. CDR1 and CDR2 from the germline V gene are SGHNT and YYREEE (reference sequence). The CDR3 is 17 amino acids. V lost 4 bases and J lost 1; bases outside the gene matches: 7. Here the CDR3 DNA reads TGTGCCAGCAGCCCCGCCGGGACAGGTTCTGGGGCCAACGTCCTGACTTTC. This sequence encodes CASSPAGTGSGANVLTF.

CDR3: CASSPTDRSNTEAFF. In nucleotides, the CDR3 is TGTGCCAGCTCACCAACTGACAGGTCGAACACTGAAGCTTTCTTT. The chain combines TRBV18 with TRBJ1-1, with D perhaps TRBD1 (6 bases). Trimming removed 2 bases at V and 1 base at J, with 11 bases between. This CDR3 region has 15 residues. In germline, CDR1 is KGHSH, CDR2 LQKENI.

This clonotype was counted many times. The chain employs TRBV29-1 and TRBJ2-7, with 10 bases identical to TRBD2. The CDR3 totals 13 residues. CDR1 is SQVTM and CDR2 is ANQGSEA in the germline V gene. V shed 7 bases, J shed 4 bases, and the junction held 7 bases outside the gene matches. This CDR3 reads CSALGLAAYEQYF. The DNA of the CDR3 is TGCAGCGCCCTAGGACTAGCGGCTTACGAGCAGTACTTC.

This clonotype was counted ten times or more. The rearrangement uses TRBV29-1 and TRBJ2-1, with D perhaps TRBD1 (6 bases). V gave up 7 bases and J gave up 0 bases, with 22 bases separating them. Germline V gene lookup returns CDR1 SQVTM and CDR2 ANQGSEA. The CDR3 totals 17 residues. The CDR3 coding sequence is TGCAGCGCCCCGACAGGATTCTCCTTTAGCTCCTACAATGAGCAGTTCTTC. It translates to CSAPTGFSFSSYNEQFF.

This clonotype was found a few times. This chain uses TRBV12-3 or TRBV12-4 with TRBJ2-4, with unresolved D. The CDR3 extends over 15 amino acids. The V end lost 1 base, the J end lost 6 bases, and 13 bases lay between the germline ends. For the CDR3, the DNA is TGTGCCAGCAGTTTAGGAATGGGGTACGCAAACATTCAGTACTTC. This encodes CASSLGMGYANIQYF.

This clonotype has at least ten counts. The V call is TRBV9, the J call TRBJ2-1; D perhaps matches TRBD2 (7 bases). CDR1 and CDR2 from the germline V gene are SGDLS and YYNGEE. The V end was cut by 1 base, the J end by 15 bases, with 26 bases between. The CDR3 length is 16 residues. CDR3: CASSVSDRTGREFMFF. The CDR3 coding sequence is TGTGCCAGCAGCGTAAGCGACAGAACAGGGCGGGAGTTCATGTTCTTC.

Many counts were recorded for this clonotype. V and J are TRBV7-8 and TRBJ2-2; TRBD1 matches at 8 bases. The germline V gene encodes CDR1 SGHVS and CDR2 FQNEAQ. V shed 10 bases and J 0 bases; nucleotides not matched to a gene: 4. This CDR3 contains 14 residues. CDR3 sequence reads: CAISTGANTGELFF. DNA of the CDR3: TGTGCCATCTCGACAGGGGCGAACACCGGGGAGCTGTTTTTT.

In its sample, this clonotype was seen many times. J is TRBJ2-7 and V is TRBV14; possible D gene TRBD1, 5 bases. V was pared by 0 bases and J by 7 bases, with 10 bases between. CDR1 SGHDN and CDR2 FVKESK come from the germline V gene. This CDR3 spans 13 amino acids. Here the CDR3 DNA reads TGTGCCAGCAGCCAAGAAAGGGGTGGGGAGCAGTACTTC. Translated, it gives CASSQERGGEQYF.

V and J are TRBV6-2 or TRBV6-3 and TRBJ1-2; 7 nucleotides agree with TRBD1. Germline-derived CDR1 and CDR2 are MNHEY and SVGEGT. V dropped 4 bases and J dropped 0; count of bases not matched to a gene: 17. The CDR3 spans 19 residues. In DNA form, the CDR3 reads TGTGCCAGCAGTTCGCCTCCGGAGGACAGGAGGAGTACTAACTATGGCTACACCTTC. Its translation is CASSSPPEDRRSTNYGYTF.

This clonotype was seen at least ten times. The chain combines TRBV7-2 with TRBJ2-1, with D uncertain. The CDR3 runs to 14 residues. The V end was cut by 3 bases, the J end by 6 bases, with 12 bases between. CDR1 and CDR2 from the germline V gene are SGHTA and FQGNSA. CDR3 protein: CASSFAGLFNEQFF. CDR3 in DNA: TGTGCCAGCAGCTTCGCCGGCCTCTTCAATGAGCAGTTCTTC.

This clonotype was counted many times. V and J are TRBV5-1 and TRBJ1-2; unclear D gene. Trimming shortened V by 0 bases and J by 2 bases, and 5 bases separated the two germline ends. Germline CDR1 SGHRS, CDR2 YFSETQ. This CDR3 spans 13 amino acids. The CDR3 DNA reads TGCGCCAGCAGCTTGGGGGCCAACTATGGCTACACCTTC. This translates into CASSLGANYGYTF.

On this clonotype: Because it lacks the conserved phenylalanine or tryptophan at the end, this CDR3 is likely a read error. This chain connects TRBV20-1 to TRBJ2-7; TRBD2 aligns across 11 bases. This CDR3 is 13 amino acids long. V lost 6 bases and J lost 4; bases outside the gene matches: 5. The germline CDR1 and CDR2 sequences are DFQATT and SNEGSKA (reference sequence). The CDR3 is CSARGLADYEQYN. The CDR3 DNA reads as TGCAGTGCCCGGGGACTAGCGGATTACGAGCAGTACAAC.